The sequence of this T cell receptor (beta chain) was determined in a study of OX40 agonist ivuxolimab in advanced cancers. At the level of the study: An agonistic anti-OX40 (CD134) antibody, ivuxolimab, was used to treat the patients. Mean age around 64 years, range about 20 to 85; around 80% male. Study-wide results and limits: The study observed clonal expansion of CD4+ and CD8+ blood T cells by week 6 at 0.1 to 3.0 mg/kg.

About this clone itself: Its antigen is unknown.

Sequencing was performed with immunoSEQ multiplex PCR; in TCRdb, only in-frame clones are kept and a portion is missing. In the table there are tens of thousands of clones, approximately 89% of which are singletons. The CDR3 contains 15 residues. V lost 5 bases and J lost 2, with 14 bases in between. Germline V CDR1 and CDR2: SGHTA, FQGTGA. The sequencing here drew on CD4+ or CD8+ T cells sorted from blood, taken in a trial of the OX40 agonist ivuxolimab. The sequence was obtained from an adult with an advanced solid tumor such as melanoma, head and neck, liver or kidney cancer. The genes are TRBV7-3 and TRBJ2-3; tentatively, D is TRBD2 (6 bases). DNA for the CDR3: TGTGCCAGCAGCAAAGGGACTCACGACACAGATACGCAGTATTTT. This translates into CASSKGTHDTDTQYF.